This TCR beta chain was sequenced in a study of OX40 agonist ivuxolimab in advanced cancers. Overall study context: Prior therapy, whether anti-PD-1, anti-PD-L1 or anti-CTLA-4, was allowed, and roughly 44% had some. Partial responses were recorded for three patients, including one with hepatocellular carcinoma and two with cutaneous melanoma. Study-wide results and caveats: Expanded peripheral T-cell antigen specificity went undetermined. More expanded clones were found, on average, in CD8+ than in CD4+ T cells.

As to this clone: No antigen is known for it.

V shed 6 bases and J shed 2 bases, with 10 bases lying between them. The CDR3 totals 13 residues. Germline values: CDR1 SGHAT, CDR2 FQNNGV. Assay: immunoSEQ multiplex PCR; the TCRdb copy retains only in-frame clones and omits some. The sample gives tens of thousands of clones, about nine tenths of which show up once; 20% to 25% is in the top ten. The sequence was obtained from an adult with an advanced solid tumor such as melanoma, head and neck, liver or kidney cancer. Sequenced material: CD4+ or CD8+ T cells sorted from blood, taken in a trial of the OX40 agonist ivuxolimab. The rearrangement joins TRBV11-2 to TRBJ1-1; D not certain. DNA of the CDR3: TGTGCCAGCAGTACTTCAGCCAACACTGAAGCTTTCTTT. It is translated as CASSTSANTEAFF.